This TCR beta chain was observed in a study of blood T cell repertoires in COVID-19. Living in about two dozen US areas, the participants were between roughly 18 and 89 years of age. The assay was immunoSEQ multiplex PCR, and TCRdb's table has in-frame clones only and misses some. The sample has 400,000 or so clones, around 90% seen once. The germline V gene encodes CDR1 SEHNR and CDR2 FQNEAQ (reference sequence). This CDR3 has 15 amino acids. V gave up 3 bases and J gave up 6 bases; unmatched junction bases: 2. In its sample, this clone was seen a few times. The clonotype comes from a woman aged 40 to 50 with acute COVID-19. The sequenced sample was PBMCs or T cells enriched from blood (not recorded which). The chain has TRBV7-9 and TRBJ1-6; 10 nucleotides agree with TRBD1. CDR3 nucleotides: TGTGCCAGCAGCTTCTGGGACAGGGGTAATTCACCCCTCCACTTT. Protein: CASSFWDRGNSPLHF.